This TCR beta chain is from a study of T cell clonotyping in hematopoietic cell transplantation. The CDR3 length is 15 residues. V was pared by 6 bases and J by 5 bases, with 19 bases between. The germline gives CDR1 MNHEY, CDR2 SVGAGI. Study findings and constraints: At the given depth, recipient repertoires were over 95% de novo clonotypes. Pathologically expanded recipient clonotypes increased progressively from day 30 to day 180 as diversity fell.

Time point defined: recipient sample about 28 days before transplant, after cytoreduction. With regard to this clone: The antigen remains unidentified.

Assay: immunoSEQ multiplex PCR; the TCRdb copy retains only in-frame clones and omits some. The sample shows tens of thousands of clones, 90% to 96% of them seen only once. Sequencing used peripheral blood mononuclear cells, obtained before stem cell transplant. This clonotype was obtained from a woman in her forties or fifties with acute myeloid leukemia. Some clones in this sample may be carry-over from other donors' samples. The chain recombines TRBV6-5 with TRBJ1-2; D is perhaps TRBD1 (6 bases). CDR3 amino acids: CASSYTDSRFYGYTF. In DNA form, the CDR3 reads TGTGCCAGCAGCTACACGGACAGTCGATTTTATGGCTACACCTTC.